This T cell receptor beta chain emerged from a study of OX40 agonist ivuxolimab in advanced cancers. Only in-frame clones appear in the TCRdb table, and some are missing; sequencing was by immunoSEQ multiplex PCR. Here the sample spans tens of thousands of clones, 65% to 85% being singletons. The study sampled blood at baseline, cycle 4 day 1, and cycle 7 day 1. Trimming cost V 8 bases and J 5 bases, with 12 bases left between them. CDR3 size: 12 residues. Germline CDR1 and CDR2: MNHEY and SMNVEV (reference sequence). This TCR derives from an adult with an advanced solid tumor such as melanoma, head and neck, liver or kidney cancer. V and J are TRBV27 and TRBJ1-2; D perhaps matches TRBD1 (5 bases). The material sequenced was CD4+ or CD8+ T cells sorted from blood, taken in a trial of the OX40 agonist ivuxolimab. CDR3 region: CASGGDVYGYTF. The CDR3 DNA follows: TGTGCCAGCGGGGGGGATGTGTATGGCTACACCTTC.